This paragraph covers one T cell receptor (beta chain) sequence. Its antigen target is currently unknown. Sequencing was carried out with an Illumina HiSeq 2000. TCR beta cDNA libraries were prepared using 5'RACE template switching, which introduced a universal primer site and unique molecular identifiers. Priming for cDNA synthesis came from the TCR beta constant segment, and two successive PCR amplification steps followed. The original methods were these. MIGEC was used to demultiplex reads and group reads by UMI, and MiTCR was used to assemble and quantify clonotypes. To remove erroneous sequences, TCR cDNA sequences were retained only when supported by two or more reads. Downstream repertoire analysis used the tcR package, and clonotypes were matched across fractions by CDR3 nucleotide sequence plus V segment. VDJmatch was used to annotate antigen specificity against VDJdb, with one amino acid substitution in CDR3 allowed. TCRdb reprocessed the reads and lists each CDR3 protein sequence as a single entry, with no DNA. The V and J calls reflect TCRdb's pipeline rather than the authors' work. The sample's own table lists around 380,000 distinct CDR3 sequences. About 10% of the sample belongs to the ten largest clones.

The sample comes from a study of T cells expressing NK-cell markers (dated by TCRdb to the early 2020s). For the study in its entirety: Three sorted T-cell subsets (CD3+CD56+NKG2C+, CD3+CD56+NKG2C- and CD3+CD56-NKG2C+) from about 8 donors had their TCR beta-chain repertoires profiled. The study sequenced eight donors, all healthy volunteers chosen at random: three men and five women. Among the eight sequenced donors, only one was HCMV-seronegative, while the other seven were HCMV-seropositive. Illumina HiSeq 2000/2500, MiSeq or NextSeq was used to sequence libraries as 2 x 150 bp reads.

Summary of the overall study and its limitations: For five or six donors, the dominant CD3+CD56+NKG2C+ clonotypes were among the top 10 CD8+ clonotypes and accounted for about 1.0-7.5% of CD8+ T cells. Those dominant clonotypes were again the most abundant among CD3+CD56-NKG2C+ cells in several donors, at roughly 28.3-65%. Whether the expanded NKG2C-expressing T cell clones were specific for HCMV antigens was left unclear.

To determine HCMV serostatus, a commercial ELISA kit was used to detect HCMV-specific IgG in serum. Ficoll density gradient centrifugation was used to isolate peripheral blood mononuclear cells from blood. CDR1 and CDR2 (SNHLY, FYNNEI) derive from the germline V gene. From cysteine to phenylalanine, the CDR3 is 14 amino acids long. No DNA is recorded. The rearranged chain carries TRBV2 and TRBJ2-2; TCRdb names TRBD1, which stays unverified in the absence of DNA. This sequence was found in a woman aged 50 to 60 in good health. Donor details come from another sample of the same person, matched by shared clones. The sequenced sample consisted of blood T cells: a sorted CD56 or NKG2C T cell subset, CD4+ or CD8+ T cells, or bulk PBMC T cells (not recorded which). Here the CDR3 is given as CASMGAVDTGELFF.